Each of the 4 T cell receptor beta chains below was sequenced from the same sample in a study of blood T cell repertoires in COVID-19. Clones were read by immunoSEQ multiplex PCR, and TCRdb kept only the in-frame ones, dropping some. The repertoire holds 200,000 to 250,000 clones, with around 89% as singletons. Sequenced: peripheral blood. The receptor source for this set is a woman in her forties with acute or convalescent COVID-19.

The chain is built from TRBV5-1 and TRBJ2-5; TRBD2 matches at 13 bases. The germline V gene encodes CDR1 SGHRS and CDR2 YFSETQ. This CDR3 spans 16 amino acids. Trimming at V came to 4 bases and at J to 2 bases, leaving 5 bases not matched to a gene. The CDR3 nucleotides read TGCGCCAGCAGCCCCTGGGGACTAGCGGGGCAAGAGACCCAGTACTTC. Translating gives CASSPWGLAGQETQYF.

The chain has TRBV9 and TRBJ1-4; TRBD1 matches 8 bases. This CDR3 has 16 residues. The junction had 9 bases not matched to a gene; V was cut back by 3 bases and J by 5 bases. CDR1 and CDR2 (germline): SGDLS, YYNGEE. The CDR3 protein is CASSDGTGLGNEKLFF. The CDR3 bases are TGTGCCAGCAGCGACGGGACAGGCCTGGGAAATGAAAAACTGTTTTTT. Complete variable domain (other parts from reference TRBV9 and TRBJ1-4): DSGVTQTPKHLITATGQRVTLRCSPRSGDLSVYWYQQSLDQGLQFLIQYYNGEERAKGNILERFSAQQFPDLHSELNLSSLELGDSALYFCASSDGTGLGNEKLFFGSGTQLSVL.

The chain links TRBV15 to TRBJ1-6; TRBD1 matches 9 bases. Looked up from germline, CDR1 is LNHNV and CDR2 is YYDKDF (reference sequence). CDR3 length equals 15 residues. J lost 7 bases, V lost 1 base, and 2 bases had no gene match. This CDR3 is CATSRGGTGNSPLHF. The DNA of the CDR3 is TGTGCCACCAGCAGAGGTGGGACAGGGAATTCACCCCTCCACTTT.

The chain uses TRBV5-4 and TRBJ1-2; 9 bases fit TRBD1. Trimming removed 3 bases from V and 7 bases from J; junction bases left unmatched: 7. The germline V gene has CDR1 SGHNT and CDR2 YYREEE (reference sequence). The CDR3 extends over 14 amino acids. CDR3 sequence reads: CASSSGQGLTGYTF. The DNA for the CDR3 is TGTGCCAGCAGCTCGGGACAGGGACTCACTGGCTACACCTTC.